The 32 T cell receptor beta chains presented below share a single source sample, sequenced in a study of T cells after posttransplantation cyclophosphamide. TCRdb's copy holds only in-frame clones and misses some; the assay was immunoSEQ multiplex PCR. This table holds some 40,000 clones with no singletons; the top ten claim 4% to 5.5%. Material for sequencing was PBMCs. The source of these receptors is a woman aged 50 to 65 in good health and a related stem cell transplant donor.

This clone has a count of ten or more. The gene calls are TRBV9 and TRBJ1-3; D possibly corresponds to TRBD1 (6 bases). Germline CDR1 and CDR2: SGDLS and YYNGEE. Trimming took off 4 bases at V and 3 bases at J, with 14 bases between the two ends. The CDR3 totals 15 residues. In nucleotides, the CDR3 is TGTGCCAGCAGCCCCGAAGGGGGAAATGGAAACACCATATATTTT. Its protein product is CASSPEGGNGNTIYF.

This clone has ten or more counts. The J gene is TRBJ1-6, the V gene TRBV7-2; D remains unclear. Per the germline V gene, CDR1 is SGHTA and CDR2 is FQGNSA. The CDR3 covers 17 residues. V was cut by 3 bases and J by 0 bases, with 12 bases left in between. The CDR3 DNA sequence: TGTGCCAGCAGCTTCAGGCCCATTAGCTCCTATAATTCACCCCTCCACTTT. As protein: CASSFRPISSYNSPLHF.

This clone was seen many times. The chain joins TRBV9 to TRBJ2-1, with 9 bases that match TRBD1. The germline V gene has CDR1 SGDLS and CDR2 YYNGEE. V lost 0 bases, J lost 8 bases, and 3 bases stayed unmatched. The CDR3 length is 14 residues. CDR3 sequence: CASSVGDREHEQFF. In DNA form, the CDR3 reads TGTGCCAGCAGCGTAGGGGACAGGGAACATGAGCAGTTCTTC.

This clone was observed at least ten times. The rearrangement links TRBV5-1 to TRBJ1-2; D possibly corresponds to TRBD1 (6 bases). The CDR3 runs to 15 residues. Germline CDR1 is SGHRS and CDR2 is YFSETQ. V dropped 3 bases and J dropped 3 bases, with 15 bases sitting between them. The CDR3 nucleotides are TGCGCCAGCAGCTCGAATACAGGGACCTACTATGGCTACACCTTC. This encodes CASSSNTGTYYGYTF.

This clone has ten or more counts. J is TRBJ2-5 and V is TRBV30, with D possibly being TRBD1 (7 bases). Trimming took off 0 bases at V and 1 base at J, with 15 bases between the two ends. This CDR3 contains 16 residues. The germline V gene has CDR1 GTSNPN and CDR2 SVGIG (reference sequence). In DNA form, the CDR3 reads TGTGCCTGGAGTGTTAAAAACAGGGGAGGCCAAGAGACCCAGTACTTC. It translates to CAWSVKNRGGQETQYF.

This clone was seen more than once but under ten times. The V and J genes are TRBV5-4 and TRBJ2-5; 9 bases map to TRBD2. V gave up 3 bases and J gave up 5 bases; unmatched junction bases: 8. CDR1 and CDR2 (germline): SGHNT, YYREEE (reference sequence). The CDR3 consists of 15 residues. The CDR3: CASSWSGGPGETQYF. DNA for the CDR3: TGTGCCAGCAGCTGGAGCGGGGGGCCCGGGGAGACCCAGTACTTC.

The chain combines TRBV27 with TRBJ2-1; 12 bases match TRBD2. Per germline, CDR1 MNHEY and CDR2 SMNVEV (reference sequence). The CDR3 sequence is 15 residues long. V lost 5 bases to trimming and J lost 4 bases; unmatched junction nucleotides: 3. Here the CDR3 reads CASSRGTSGYNEQFF. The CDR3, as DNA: TGTGCCAGCAGTCGTGGGACTAGCGGGTACAATGAGCAGTTCTTC.

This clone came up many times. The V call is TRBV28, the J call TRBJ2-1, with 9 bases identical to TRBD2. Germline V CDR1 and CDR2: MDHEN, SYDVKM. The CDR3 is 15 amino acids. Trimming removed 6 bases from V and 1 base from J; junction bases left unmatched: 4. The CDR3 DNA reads TGTGCCAGCAGGGGAGCGGGGGGTTCCTACAATGAGCAGTTCTTC. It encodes CASRGAGGSYNEQFF. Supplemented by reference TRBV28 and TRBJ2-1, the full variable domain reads DVKVTQSSRYLVKRTGEKVFLECVQDMDHENMFWYRQDPGLGLRLIYFSYDVKMKEKGDIPEGYSVSREKKERFSLILESASTNQTSMYLCASRGAGGSYNEQFFGPGTRLTVL.

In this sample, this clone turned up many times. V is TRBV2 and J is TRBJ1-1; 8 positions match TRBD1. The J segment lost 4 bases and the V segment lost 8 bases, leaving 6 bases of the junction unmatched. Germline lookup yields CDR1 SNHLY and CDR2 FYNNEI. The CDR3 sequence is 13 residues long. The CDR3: CASQGQEGTEAFF. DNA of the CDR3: TGTGCCAGCCAGGGACAGGAGGGCACTGAAGCTTTCTTT.

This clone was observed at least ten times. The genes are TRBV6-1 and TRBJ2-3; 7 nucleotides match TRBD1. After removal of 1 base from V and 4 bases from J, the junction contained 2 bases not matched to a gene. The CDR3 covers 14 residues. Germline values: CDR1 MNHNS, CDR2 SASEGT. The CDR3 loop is CASSEGQGADTQYF. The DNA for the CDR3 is TGTGCCAGCAGTGAAGGCCAGGGGGCAGATACGCAGTATTTT.

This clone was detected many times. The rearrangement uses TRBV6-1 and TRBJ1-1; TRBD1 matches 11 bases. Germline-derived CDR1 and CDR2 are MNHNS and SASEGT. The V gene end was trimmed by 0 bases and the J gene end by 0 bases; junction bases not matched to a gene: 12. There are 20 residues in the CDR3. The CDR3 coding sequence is TGTGCCAGCAGTGAAGCCAGGTCAGGGACAGGGGGTTCCATGAACACTGAAGCTTTCTTT. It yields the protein CASSEARSGTGGSMNTEAFF.

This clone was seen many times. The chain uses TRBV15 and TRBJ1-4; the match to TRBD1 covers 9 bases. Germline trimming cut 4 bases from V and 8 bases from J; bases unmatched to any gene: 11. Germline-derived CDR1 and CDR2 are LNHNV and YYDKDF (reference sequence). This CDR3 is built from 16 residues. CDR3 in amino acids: CATSTGWDRVDEKLFF. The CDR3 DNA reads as TGTGCCACCAGCACCGGATGGGACAGGGTGGACGAAAAACTGTTTTTT.

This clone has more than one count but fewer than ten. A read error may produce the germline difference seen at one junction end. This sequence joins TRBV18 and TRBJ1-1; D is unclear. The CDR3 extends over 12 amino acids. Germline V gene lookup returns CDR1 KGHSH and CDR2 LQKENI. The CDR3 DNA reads TGTGCCAGCTCACCGGCAGGTGGGTATTTGCTCTTT. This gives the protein CASSPAGGYLLF.

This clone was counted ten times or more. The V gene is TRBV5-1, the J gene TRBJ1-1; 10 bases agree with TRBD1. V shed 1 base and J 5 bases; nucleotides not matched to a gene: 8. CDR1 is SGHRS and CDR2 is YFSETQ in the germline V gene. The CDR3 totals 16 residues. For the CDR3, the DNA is TGCGCCAGCAGCTTGCGGGGGACAGGGGAATTGACTGAAGCTTTCTTT. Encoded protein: CASSLRGTGELTEAFF.

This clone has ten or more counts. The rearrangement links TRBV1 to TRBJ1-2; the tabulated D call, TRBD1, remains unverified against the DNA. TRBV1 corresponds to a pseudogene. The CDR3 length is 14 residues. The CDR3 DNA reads TGCACCAGCAGCCGCCGACAGGGACCGGCTGGCTACACCTTC. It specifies CTSSRRQGPAGYTF.

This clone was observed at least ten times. The CDR3 bases are TGTGCCAGCAGTAAAAACAAACAGGTTTTCCTCCCTGAAAAACTGTTTTTT. As protein: CASSKNKQVFLPEKLFF. The chain carries TRBV28 and TRBJ1-4, with TRBD1 as a possible D gene (5 bases). Germline CDR1 and CDR2: MDHEN and SYDVKM. This CDR3 is 17 amino acids long. Trimming left V 5 bases short and J 7 bases short, with 23 bases between.

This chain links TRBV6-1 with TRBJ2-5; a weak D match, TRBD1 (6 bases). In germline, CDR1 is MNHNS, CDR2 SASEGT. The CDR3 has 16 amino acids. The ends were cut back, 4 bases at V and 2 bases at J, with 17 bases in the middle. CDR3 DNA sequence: TGTGCCAGCAGTGTTAGAGGGACACCCCTACAAGAGACCCAGTACTTC. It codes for CASSVRGTPLQETQYF.

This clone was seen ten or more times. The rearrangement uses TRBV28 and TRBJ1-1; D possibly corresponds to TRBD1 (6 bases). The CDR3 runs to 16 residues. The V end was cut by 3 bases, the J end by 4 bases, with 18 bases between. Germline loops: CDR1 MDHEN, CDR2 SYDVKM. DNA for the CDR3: TGTGCCAGCAGTTTGCGGGTCCGGGACAAATTCACTGAAGCTTTCTTT. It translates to CASSLRVRDKFTEAFF.

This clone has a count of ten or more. CDR3 DNA: TGTGCCAGCAGTTTAGTAGTGTATAATTCACCCCTCCACTTT. As protein: CASSLVVYNSPLHF. V gene TRBV28 combines with J gene TRBJ1-6; no firm D call. Germline CDR1 and CDR2: MDHEN and SYDVKM. Between the trimmed V and J ends, which lost 2 bases and 4 bases, there was a span of 6 bases. The CDR3 has 14 residues.

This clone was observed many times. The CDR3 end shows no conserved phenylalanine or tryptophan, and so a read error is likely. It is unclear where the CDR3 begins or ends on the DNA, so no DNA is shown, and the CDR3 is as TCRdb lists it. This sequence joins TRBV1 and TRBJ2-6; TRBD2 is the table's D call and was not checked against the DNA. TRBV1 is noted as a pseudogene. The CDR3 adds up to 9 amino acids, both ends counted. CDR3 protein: CTSSRTSGS.

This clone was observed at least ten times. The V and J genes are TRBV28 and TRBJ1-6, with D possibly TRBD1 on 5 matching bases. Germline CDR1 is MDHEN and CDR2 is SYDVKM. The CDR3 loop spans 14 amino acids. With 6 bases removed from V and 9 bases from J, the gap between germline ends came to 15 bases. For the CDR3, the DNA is TGTGCCAGCAGGGGTGGGCAGGGAGGTTCACCCCTCCACTTT. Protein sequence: CASRGGQGGSPLHF.

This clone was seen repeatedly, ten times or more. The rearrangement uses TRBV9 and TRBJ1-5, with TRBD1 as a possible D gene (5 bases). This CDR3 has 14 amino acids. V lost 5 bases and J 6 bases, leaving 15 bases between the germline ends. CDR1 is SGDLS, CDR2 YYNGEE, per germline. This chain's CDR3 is CASSPGMVTQPQHF. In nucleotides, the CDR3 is TGTGCCAGCAGTCCAGGGATGGTCACTCAGCCCCAGCATTTT.

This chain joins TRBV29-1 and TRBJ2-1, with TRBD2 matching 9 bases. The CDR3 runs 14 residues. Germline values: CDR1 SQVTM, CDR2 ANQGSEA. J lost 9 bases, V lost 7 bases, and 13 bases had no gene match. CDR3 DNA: TGCAGCGGCGGCGGGGGGGGCAATAGAGGTGAGCAGTTCTTC. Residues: CSGGGGGNRGEQFF.

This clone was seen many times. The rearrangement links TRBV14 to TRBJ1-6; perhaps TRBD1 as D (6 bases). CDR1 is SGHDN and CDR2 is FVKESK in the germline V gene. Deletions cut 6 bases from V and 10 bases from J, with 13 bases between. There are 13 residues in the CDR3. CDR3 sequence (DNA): TGTGCCAGCAGAACAGGGCTTGAGTCACCCCTCCACTTT. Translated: CASRTGLESPLHF.

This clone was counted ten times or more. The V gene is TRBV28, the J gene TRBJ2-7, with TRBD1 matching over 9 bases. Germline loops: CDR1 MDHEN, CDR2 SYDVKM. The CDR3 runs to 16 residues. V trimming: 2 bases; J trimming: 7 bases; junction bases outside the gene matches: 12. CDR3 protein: CASSLGEGQGGSEQYF. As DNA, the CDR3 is TGTGCCAGCAGTTTAGGTGAGGGACAGGGTGGAAGTGAGCAGTACTTC. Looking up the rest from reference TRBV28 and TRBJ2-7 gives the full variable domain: DVKVTQSSRYLVKRTGEKVFLECVQDMDHENMFWYRQDPGLGLRLIYFSYDVKMKEKGDIPEGYSVSREKKERFSLILESASTNQTSMYLCASSLGEGQGGSEQYFGPGTRLTVT.

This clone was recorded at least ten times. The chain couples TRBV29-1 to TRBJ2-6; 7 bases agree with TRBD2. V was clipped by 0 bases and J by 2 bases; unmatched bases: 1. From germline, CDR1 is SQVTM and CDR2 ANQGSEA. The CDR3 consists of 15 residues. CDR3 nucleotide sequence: TGCAGCGTTGAAGATCGGGGGGCTGGGGCCAACGTCCTGACTTTC. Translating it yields CSVEDRGAGANVLTF.

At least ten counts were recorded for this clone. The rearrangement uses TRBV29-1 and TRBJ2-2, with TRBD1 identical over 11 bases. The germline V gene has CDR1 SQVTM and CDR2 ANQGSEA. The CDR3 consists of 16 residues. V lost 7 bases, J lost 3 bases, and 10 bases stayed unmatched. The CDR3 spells CSAKTWGQGDTGELFF. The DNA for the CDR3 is TGCAGCGCTAAGACTTGGGGACAGGGGGACACCGGGGAGCTGTTTTTT.

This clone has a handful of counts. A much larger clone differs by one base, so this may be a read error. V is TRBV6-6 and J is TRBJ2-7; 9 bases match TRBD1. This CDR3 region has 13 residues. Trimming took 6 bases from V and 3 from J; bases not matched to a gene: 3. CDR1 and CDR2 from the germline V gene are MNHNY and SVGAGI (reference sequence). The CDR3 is CASRKTGGYEQYF. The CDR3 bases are TGTGCCAGCAGAAAGACAGGGGGCTACGAGCAGTACTTC.

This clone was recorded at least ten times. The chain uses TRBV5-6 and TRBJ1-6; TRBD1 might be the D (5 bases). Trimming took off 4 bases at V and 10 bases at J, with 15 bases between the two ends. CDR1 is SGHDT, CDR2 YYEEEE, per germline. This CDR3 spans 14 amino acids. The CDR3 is CASSLSLGGSPLHF. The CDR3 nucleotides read TGTGCCAGCAGCCTTTCCCTGGGGGGATCACCCCTCCACTTT.

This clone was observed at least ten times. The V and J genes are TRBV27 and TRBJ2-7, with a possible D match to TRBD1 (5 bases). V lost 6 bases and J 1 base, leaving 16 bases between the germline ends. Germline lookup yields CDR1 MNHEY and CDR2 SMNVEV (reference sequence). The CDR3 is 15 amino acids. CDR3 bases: TGTGCCAGCAGCCCCGGCAGGGAATTATCCTACGAGCAGTACTTC. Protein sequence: CASSPGRELSYEQYF.

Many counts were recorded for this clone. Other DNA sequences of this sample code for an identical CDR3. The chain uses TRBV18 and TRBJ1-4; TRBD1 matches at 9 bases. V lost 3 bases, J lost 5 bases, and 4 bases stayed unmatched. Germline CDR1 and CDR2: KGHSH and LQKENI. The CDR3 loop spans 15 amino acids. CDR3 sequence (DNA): TGTGCCAGCTCACCTTCCGGGACAGGGAATGAAAAACTGTTTTTT. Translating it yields CASSPSGTGNEKLFF.

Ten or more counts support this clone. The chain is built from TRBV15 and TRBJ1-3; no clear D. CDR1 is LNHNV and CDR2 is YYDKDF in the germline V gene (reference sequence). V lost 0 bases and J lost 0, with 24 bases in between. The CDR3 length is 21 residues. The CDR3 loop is CATSRDPLSRQSESSGNTIYF. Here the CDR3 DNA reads TGTGCCACCAGCAGAGATCCCTTGAGCAGGCAGTCCGAGAGCTCTGGAAACACCATATATTTT.